Below, 29 T cell receptor beta chains from the same sample are listed, as sequenced in a study of T-cell reconstitution after alpha-beta-depleted transplantation in children. Unique molecular identifiers tagged the TCRbeta library. TCRdb fed the PCR reads into MiXCR, producing one record per CDR3 protein. The profile shows 70,000 to 95,000 distinct CDR3 sequences, 10% to 15% of them singletons. The sequenced sample was PBMCs from the stem cell graft donor, obtained from the stem cell graft. These receptors all stem from a human donor who donated a stem cell graft to a child with inherited bone marrow failure.

The CDR3 bases are TGCAGTGCTAGAGTTGGTCTAGCGGGGACCGAGCAGTACTTC. This codes for CSARVGLAGTEQYF. The chain joins TRBV20-1 to TRBJ2-7; 9 nucleotides match TRBD2. Germline CDR1 reads DFQATT; CDR2 reads SNEGSKA (reference sequence). The CDR3 totals 14 residues. V lost 1 base and J lost 6; bases outside the gene matches: 7.

Many counts were recorded for this clonotype. The rearrangement links TRBV5-1 to TRBJ1-3; no clear D. CDR1 and CDR2 (germline): SGHRS, YFSETQ. V dropped 4 bases and J dropped 0 bases, with 8 bases sitting between them. The CDR3 has 14 amino acids. DNA of the CDR3: TGCGCCAGCAGCGCCTTTAACTCTGGAAACACCATATATTTT. It is translated as CASSAFNSGNTIYF. Full variable domain (remainder filled in from reference TRBV5-1 and TRBJ1-3): KAGVTQTPRYLIKTRGQQVTLSCSPISGHRSVSWYQQTPGQGLQFLFEYFSETQRNKGNFPGRFSGRQFSNSRSEMNVSTLELGDSALYLCASSAFNSGNTIYFGEGSWLTVV.

Many counts were recorded for this clonotype. The rearrangement uses TRBV7-3 and TRBJ1-1; a weak D match, TRBD1 (5 bases). Germline lookup yields CDR1 SGHTA and CDR2 FQGTGA. V dropped 5 bases and J dropped 1 base, with 11 bases sitting between them. The CDR3 is 14 residues long. The CDR3: CASSKQGPNTEAFF. CDR3 DNA sequence: TGTGCCAGCAGCAAGCAGGGACCGAACACTGAAGCTTTCTTT.

This clonotype was found many times. V usage is TRBV5-1 and J usage is TRBJ2-1, with 9 bases identical to TRBD1. Germline values: CDR1 SGHRS, CDR2 YFSETQ. The CDR3 covers 16 residues. After removal of 5 bases from V and 2 bases from J, the junction contained 8 bases not matched to a gene. CDR3 in DNA: TGCGCCAGCAGGGATCCTGGACAGGGGACCTACAATGAGCAGTTCTTC. Residues: CASRDPGQGTYNEQFF.

V is TRBV6-2 or TRBV6-3 and J is TRBJ2-7; TRBD1 matches at 7 bases. This CDR3 contains 14 residues. The V gene's germline CDR1 is MNHEY and CDR2 SVGEGT. After removal of 4 bases from V and 2 bases from J, the junction contained 5 bases not matched to a gene. CDR3 in amino acids: CASSWTGRTYEQYF. CDR3 coding DNA: TGTGCCAGCAGTTGGACAGGTAGAACCTACGAGCAGTACTTC.

This clonotype appeared many times. The chain is built from TRBV5-1 and TRBJ2-1; perhaps TRBD2 as D (5 bases). Germline values: CDR1 SGHRS, CDR2 YFSETQ. CDR3 length: 16 amino acids. V gave up 0 bases and J gave up 5 bases, with 15 bases separating them. The CDR3 protein is CASSLVRGSIDNEQFF. The CDR3 DNA follows: TGCGCCAGCAGCTTGGTACGTGGGAGTATCGACAATGAGCAGTTCTTC.

This clonotype came up many times. The chain uses TRBV5-1 and TRBJ2-7, with 11 bases that match TRBD1. Trimming took 3 bases from V and 6 from J; bases not matched to a gene: 5. CDR1 is SGHRS and CDR2 is YFSETQ in the germline V gene. The CDR3 has 14 amino acids. CDR3 sequence reads: CASSSGTGGSEQYF. In nucleotides, the CDR3 is TGCGCCAGCAGCTCCGGGACAGGGGGAAGCGAGCAGTACTTC. Supplemented by reference TRBV5-1 and TRBJ2-7, the full variable domain reads KAGVTQTPRYLIKTRGQQVTLSCSPISGHRSVSWYQQTPGQGLQFLFEYFSETQRNKGNFPGRFSGRQFSNSRSEMNVSTLELGDSALYLCASSSGTGGSEQYFGPGTRLTVT.

The CDR3 DNA is TGCGCCAGCAGCGGGGGGCCTGCCGAGCAGTTCTTC. It translates to CASSGGPAEQFF. V and J are TRBV4-1 and TRBJ2-1; possibly TRBD1 or TRBD2 for D (6 bases each). The CDR3 is 12 residues long. V dropped 5 bases and J dropped 10 bases, with 12 bases sitting between them. Germline-derived CDR1 and CDR2 are MGHRA and YSYEKL.

This clonotype came up many times. The J gene is TRBJ2-7, the V gene TRBV20-1; 10 nucleotides match TRBD2. Germline-derived CDR1 and CDR2 are DFQATT and SNEGSKA (reference sequence). The length of the CDR3 is 16 residues. J gave up 6 bases and V 6 bases, and 17 bases lay outside the gene matches. The CDR3 coding sequence is TGCAGTGCCGCTCACTACCAGCGGGGGGGCCAAAGCGAGCAGTACTTC. Amino acids: CSAAHYQRGGQSEQYF.

This clonotype was detected a few times. CDR3 sequence (DNA): TGTGCCAGCAGCTTAGGGTGGGGACAGGGTACTGAAGCTTTCTTT. This sequence encodes CASSLGWGQGTEAFF. The chain is built from TRBV11-2 and TRBJ1-1; 9 positions match TRBD1. The CDR3 is 15 residues long. Germline V CDR1 and CDR2: SGHAT, FQNNGV. Trimming at V came to 1 base and at J to 5 bases, leaving 5 bases not matched to a gene.

This clonotype was detected only a few times. This chain uses TRBV11-3 with TRBJ2-3; 9 positions match TRBD1. This CDR3 is 15 amino acids long. Per germline, CDR1 SGHNT and CDR2 YENEEA. J gave up 2 bases and V 5 bases, and 5 bases lay outside the gene matches. The CDR3 spells CASSTRQGDTDTQYF. CDR3 DNA: TGTGCCAGCAGCACAAGACAGGGGGACACAGATACGCAGTATTTT.

V is TRBV7-6 and J is TRBJ2-2; tentative D call: TRBD2 (5 bases). Trimming pared 1 base from V and 2 bases from J, leaving 8 bases between. CDR1 and CDR2 from the germline V gene are SGHVS and FNYEAQ. The CDR3 consists of 15 residues. The CDR3 region has the DNA TGTGCCAGCAGCTTAGAAGGGAGAAACACCGGGGAGCTGTTTTTT. It yields the protein CASSLEGRNTGELFF. Full variable domain (outside the CDR3, taken from reference TRBV7-6 and TRBJ2-2): GAGVSQSPRYKVTKRGQDVALRCDPISGHVSLYWYRQALGQGPEFLTYFNYEAQQDKSGLPNDRFSAERPEGSISTLTIQRTEQRDSAMYRCASSLEGRNTGELFFGEGSRLTVL.

V gene TRBV29-1 combines with J gene TRBJ2-2, with D possibly TRBD2 on 5 matching bases. From germline, CDR1 is SQVTM and CDR2 ANQGSEA. CDR3 size: 12 residues. The ends were cut back, 7 bases at V and 5 bases at J, with 11 bases in the middle. The CDR3 DNA follows: TGCAGCGCAACTAGGGCAACCGGGGAGCTGTTTTTT. It specifies CSATRATGELFF.

This clonotype was seen repeatedly, ten times or more. The chain carries TRBV6-2 or TRBV6-3 and TRBJ2-2, with TRBD2 matching over 8 bases. Looked up from germline, CDR1 is MNHEY and CDR2 is SVGEGT. The CDR3 is made up of 12 amino acids. V lost 3 bases, J lost 15 bases, and 6 bases stayed unmatched. CDR3 protein: CASSYFGTRMFF. The CDR3 DNA sequence: TGTGCCAGCAGTTATTTCGGGACTAGGATGTTTTTT.

The rearrangement links TRBV4-2 to TRBJ2-7; 8 positions match TRBD2. CDR1 and CDR2 from the germline V gene are LGHNA and YNFKEQ. V was clipped by 1 base and J by 1 base; unmatched bases: 12. CDR3 length: 18 amino acids. Written as DNA, the CDR3 is TGTGCCAGCAGCCAAGCCTGGCTAGCGGGCCCTCAGTCCTACGAGCAGTACTTC. This encodes CASSQAWLAGPQSYEQYF.

This clonotype was found many times. V and J are TRBV12-3 or TRBV12-4 and TRBJ2-5; TRBD1 matches at 7 bases. With 5 bases clipped from V and 5 bases from J, the junction kept 5 bases outside the gene matches. The CDR3 spans 13 residues. The CDR3 is CASSPDRVETQYF. The CDR3 DNA follows: TGTGCCAGCAGTCCCGACAGGGTCGAGACCCAGTACTTC.

This clonotype was counted at least ten times. The chain combines TRBV12-3 or TRBV12-4 with TRBJ2-3, with D unclear. V lost 4 bases and J lost 4, with 12 bases in between. The CDR3 totals 14 residues. CDR3 DNA: TGTGCCAGCAGTTCCCGCGCTAGGGCAGATACGCAGTATTTT. Amino acids: CASSSRARADTQYF.

Remarks on this clonotype: One junction end disagrees with the germline gene, perhaps due to a read error. The chain recombines TRBV18 with TRBJ2-2; D is ambiguous. The CDR3 covers 13 residues. Germline values: CDR1 KGHSH, CDR2 LQKENI. The CDR3 region is CASSPRNTGELFF. CDR3 bases: TGTGCCAGCTCACCGAGAAACACCGGTGAGCTGTTTTTT.

Many counts were recorded for this clonotype. Here the CDR3 DNA reads TGTGCCAGCTCACGGGCCAGTACCTACGAGCAGTACTTC. Translation gives CASSRASTYEQYF. The rearrangement joins TRBV18 to TRBJ2-7; D gene unclear. V lost 4 bases, J lost 2 bases, and 9 bases lay in between. The CDR3 length is 13 residues. Germline loops: CDR1 KGHSH, CDR2 LQKENI.

Many counts were recorded for this clonotype. The rearrangement joins TRBV5-1 to TRBJ2-3; 7 nucleotides align to TRBD1. Looked up from germline, CDR1 is SGHRS and CDR2 is YFSETQ. The CDR3 covers 14 residues. V shed 3 bases, J shed 5 bases, and the junction held 6 bases outside the gene matches. CDR3 DNA sequence: TGCGCCAGCAGCTCCGGGACAGCAAAAGATACGCAGTATTTT. Amino acids: CASSSGTAKDTQYF.

The chain links TRBV6-2 or TRBV6-3 to TRBJ2-1, with unresolved D. V was cut by 6 bases and J by 10 bases, with 19 bases left in between. CDR1 MNHEY and CDR2 SVGEGT come from the germline V gene. The CDR3 has 14 amino acids. The CDR3 nucleotides are TGTGCCAGCAGCCCCTCGATCATAGGGCAGGAGCAGTTCTTC. It encodes CASSPSIIGQEQFF.

This clonotype was seen ten or more times. The chain couples TRBV4-3 to TRBJ2-3; D unclear. The CDR3 runs to 15 residues. The V end was cut by 0 bases, the J end by 5 bases, with 12 bases between. Looked up from germline, CDR1 is LGHNA and CDR2 is YSLEER. The CDR3: CASSQDLSRKDTQYF. CDR3 bases: TGCGCCAGCAGCCAAGATTTATCGAGGAAAGATACGCAGTATTTT.

This clonotype was recorded many times. The chain joins TRBV6-2 or TRBV6-3 to TRBJ2-1; no definite D call. Trimming took 2 bases from V and 0 from J, leaving 5 bases between them. Looked up from germline, CDR1 is MNHEY and CDR2 is SVGEGT. This CDR3 is built from 14 residues. In nucleotides, the CDR3 is TGTGCCAGCAGTTACGGTCCCTCCTACAATGAGCAGTTCTTC. Its translation: CASSYGPSYNEQFF.

The chain carries TRBV15 and TRBJ2-6; the D is unclear. The germline V and J ends were trimmed by 0 bases and 1 base, with 10 bases remaining between them. CDR1 is LNHNV, CDR2 YYDKDF, per germline (reference sequence). The CDR3 spans 17 residues. The CDR3 here is CATSRDLGVSGANVLTF. The CDR3, as DNA: TGTGCCACCAGCAGAGATCTTGGGGTGTCTGGGGCCAACGTCCTGACTTTC.

This clonotype showed up many times. This chain links TRBV28 with TRBJ1-2, with 7 bases aligning to TRBD1. The germline V gene encodes CDR1 MDHEN and CDR2 SYDVKM. With 1 base clipped from V and 3 bases from J, the junction kept 2 bases outside the gene matches. The CDR3 has 14 amino acids. As DNA, the CDR3 is TGTGCCAGCAGTTTATCCGGGACAGACTATGGCTACACCTTC. The encoded protein is CASSLSGTDYGYTF.

This clonotype was observed at least ten times. This chain joins TRBV12-3 or TRBV12-4 and TRBJ2-1, with D perhaps matching TRBD2 (5 bases). This CDR3 is built from 14 residues. The V end was cut by 6 bases, the J end by 5 bases, with 14 bases between. CDR3 sequence reads: CASRLQLDNNEQFF. The CDR3 DNA reads TGTGCCAGCAGACTCCAACTAGATAACAATGAGCAGTTCTTC.

This clonotype has a count of ten or more. The chain couples TRBV28 to TRBJ1-5, with 10 nucleotides matching TRBD1. The germline CDR1 and CDR2 sequences are MDHEN and SYDVKM. V gave up 6 bases and J gave up 8 bases; unmatched junction bases: 4. CDR3 length: 13 amino acids. Here the CDR3 reads CASSWGQGKPQHF. The CDR3 nucleotides are TGTGCCAGCAGCTGGGGACAGGGGAAGCCCCAGCATTTT.

The chain employs TRBV20-1 and TRBJ2-1; D is undetermined. V was clipped by 3 bases and J by 3 bases, with 6 bases between them. The CDR3 runs to 12 residues. Germline loops: CDR1 DFQATT, CDR2 SNEGSKA (reference sequence). CDR3: CSASGFYNEQFF. The DNA of the CDR3 is TGCAGTGCTAGCGGGTTCTACAATGAGCAGTTCTTC.

The sample holds many counts of this clonotype. V and J are TRBV7-2 and TRBJ2-1; possible D gene TRBD1, 7 bases. Germline CDR1 SGHTA, CDR2 FQGNSA. This CDR3 comprises 14 residues. V dropped 3 bases and J dropped 4 bases, with 10 bases sitting between them. CDR3 DNA sequence: TGTGCCAGCAGCTTCAGGGGGGTTTACAATGAGCAGTTCTTC. Translating it yields CASSFRGVYNEQFF.